The 8 T cell receptor beta chains below all came from one sample that was sequenced in a study of blood T cells in healthy people across ages. Alongside a J-beta primer mix, a sample-barcoded 5' primer served in a second PCR lasting 7 to 11 cycles. TCRdb passed the 5' RACE reads through MiXCR, listing each CDR3 protein once. The table has hundreds of thousands of distinct CDR3 sequences, 25% to 30% seen once. The material sequenced was blood. The receptors come from a woman in her sixties or seventies in good health.

This clonotype was seen a few times. The genes are TRBV29-1 and TRBJ2-4; D unresolved. This CDR3 spans 12 amino acids. Trimming took 4 bases from V and 6 from J, leaving 10 bases between them. Germline values: CDR1 SQVTM, CDR2 ANQGSEA. The CDR3 nucleotides read TGCAGCGTTGGTACAGTCGTAAACATTCAGTACTTC. Encoded protein: CSVGTVVNIQYF.

The chain uses TRBV29-1 and TRBJ2-1, with 9 bases fitting TRBD2. Germline values: CDR1 SQVTM, CDR2 ANQGSEA. V trimming: 1 base; J trimming: 2 bases; junction bases outside the gene matches: 6. CDR3 length equals 16 residues. Here the CDR3 DNA reads TGCAGCGTTGAAGGGGGGGCTAGCGGGACCTACAATGAGCAGTTCTTC. Its protein is CSVEGGASGTYNEQFF.

This clonotype occurred many times. J is TRBJ2-1 and V is TRBV7-2, with D uncertain. The CDR3 has 11 amino acids. Germline V CDR1 and CDR2: SGHTA, FQGNSA. V was shortened by 5 bases and J by 7 bases, with 6 bases between the two germline ends. For the CDR3, the DNA is TGTGCCAGCAGCCAACAGAATGAGCAGTTCTTC. It yields the protein CASSQQNEQFF.

The rearrangement uses TRBV5-1 and TRBJ2-1; weak D call: TRBD1 (5 bases). From germline, CDR1 is SGHRS and CDR2 YFSETQ. Trimming cost V 4 bases and J 10 bases, with 15 bases left between them. The CDR3 is 13 amino acids. The CDR3 nucleotides are TGCGCCAGCAGCGTGGAAGGGGAAGGCGAGCAGTTCTTC. Its protein product is CASSVEGEGEQFF.

The genes are TRBV28 and TRBJ2-4; the match to TRBD2 covers 8 bases. With V trimmed by 6 bases and J by 16 bases, 14 bases remained unmatched. CDR3 size: 13 residues. In germline, CDR1 is MDHEN, CDR2 SYDVKM. The DNA of the CDR3 is TGTGCCAGCAGAGTGCCGGGACTAGACGCGCTCTACTTC. Protein sequence: CASRVPGLDALYF.

This sequence joins TRBV28 and TRBJ1-5, with no clear D. The CDR3 sequence is 12 residues long. The V and J ends lost 3 bases and 8 bases respectively, with 8 bases between them. Germline values: CDR1 MDHEN, CDR2 SYDVKM. CDR3 residues: CASSFLNKPQHF. The DNA for the CDR3 is TGTGCCAGCAGTTTCCTAAATAAGCCCCAGCATTTT.

In its sample, this clonotype was seen a few times. The V and J genes are TRBV10-3 and TRBJ2-1; 7 bases match TRBD1. CDR3 size: 14 residues. Germline CDR1 and CDR2: ENHRY and SYGVKD. V shed 6 bases and J 5 bases; nucleotides not matched to a gene: 7. Written as DNA, the CDR3 is TGTGCCATCAGCGGGACAGCAACAAACAATGAGCAGTTCTTC. Amino acids: CAISGTATNNEQFF.

The rearrangement joins TRBV5-1 to TRBJ2-3; 13 positions match TRBD2. Germline V CDR1 and CDR2: SGHRS, YFSETQ. This CDR3 has 15 residues. Trimming removed 7 bases from V and 9 bases from J; junction bases left unmatched: 11. The CDR3 bases are TGCGCCAGCCGCGGGACTAGCGGGGATACGGGGACGCAGTATTTT. Translating it yields CASRGTSGDTGTQYF.